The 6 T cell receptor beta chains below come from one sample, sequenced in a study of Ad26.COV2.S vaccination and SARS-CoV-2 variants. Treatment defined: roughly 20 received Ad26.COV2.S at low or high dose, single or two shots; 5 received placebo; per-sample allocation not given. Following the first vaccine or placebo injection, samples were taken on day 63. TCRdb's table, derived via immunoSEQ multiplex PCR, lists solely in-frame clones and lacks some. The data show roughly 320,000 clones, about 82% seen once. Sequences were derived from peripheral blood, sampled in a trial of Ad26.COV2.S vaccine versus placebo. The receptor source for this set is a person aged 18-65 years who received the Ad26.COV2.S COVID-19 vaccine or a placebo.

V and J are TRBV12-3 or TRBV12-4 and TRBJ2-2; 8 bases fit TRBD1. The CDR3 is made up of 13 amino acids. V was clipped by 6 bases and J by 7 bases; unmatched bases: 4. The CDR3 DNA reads TGTGCCAGCAGGCCGGGACAGGTCGGGGAGCTGTTTTTT. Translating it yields CASRPGQVGELFF.

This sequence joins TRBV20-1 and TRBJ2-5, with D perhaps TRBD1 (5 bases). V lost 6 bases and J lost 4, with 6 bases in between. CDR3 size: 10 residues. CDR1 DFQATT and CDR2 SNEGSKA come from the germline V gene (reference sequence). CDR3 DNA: TGCAGTGCCCAGGGAGAGACCCAGTACTTC. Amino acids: CSAQGETQYF.

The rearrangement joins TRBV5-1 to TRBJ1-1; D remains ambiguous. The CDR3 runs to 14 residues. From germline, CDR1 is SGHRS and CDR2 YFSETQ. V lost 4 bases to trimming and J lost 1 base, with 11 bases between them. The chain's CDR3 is CASSPPNSNTEAFF. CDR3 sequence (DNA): TGCGCCAGCAGCCCCCCGAACTCGAACACTGAAGCTTTCTTT.

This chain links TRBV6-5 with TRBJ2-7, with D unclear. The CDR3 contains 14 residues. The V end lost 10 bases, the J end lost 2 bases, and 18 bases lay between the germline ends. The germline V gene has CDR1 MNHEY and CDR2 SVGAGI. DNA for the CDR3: TGTGCCACCCAAAAAACCGGACCACCCTACGAGCAGTACTTC. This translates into CATQKTGPPYEQYF.

The CDR3 nucleotides read TGCGCCAGCAGCTTGGTGTCAGGGGCTTCCAACTATGGCTACACCTTC. This gives the protein CASSLVSGASNYGYTF. The chain joins TRBV5-1 to TRBJ1-2, with D possibly TRBD1 on 6 matching bases. Trimming removed 0 bases from V and 2 bases from J, with 14 bases in between. In germline, CDR1 is SGHRS, CDR2 YFSETQ. The length of the CDR3 is 16 residues.

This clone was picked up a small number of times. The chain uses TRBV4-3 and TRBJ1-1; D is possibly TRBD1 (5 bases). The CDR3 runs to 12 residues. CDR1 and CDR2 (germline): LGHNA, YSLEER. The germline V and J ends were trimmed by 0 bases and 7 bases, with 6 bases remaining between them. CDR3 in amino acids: CASSQEGGEAFF. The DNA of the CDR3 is TGCGCCAGCAGCCAAGAGGGGGGTGAAGCTTTCTTT.